A selection of T cell receptor beta chains follows, all from one sample in a study of cytotoxic CD8 clonotypes in ibrutinib-treated CLL. Using immunoSEQ multiplex PCR, the repertoire was profiled, and TCRdb retains in-frame clones only, with some absent. In the table there are more than 150,000 clones, over 60% of which are singletons. The sequenced sample was PBMCs, obtained after 24 months of ibrutinib treatment. The receptors were gathered from a human donor with chronic lymphocytic leukemia. The CDR3 runs from the conserved cysteine through the conserved F or W. D genes are given only for firm matches. Rows give clone size only sometimes, using once, few, many, or a class for an expanded clone.

abundance,j_gene,d_gene,v_gene,CDR3aa,CDR3nt
few,TRBJ1-5,.,TRBV19,CASSSQHNQPQHF,TGTGCCAGTAGTTCACAGCACAATCAGCCCCAGCATTTT
.,TRBJ2-5,.,TRBV7-8,CASSLLRGGPQETQYF,TGTGCCAGCAGCTTACTTCGCGGAGGACCGCAAGAGACCCAGTACTTC
.,TRBJ2-1,.,TRBV28,CASSLTLRANEQFF,TGTGCCAGCAGCCTGACTCTGCGCGCCAATGAGCAGTTCTTC
few,TRBJ2-7,.,TRBV28,CASRLKDEQYF,TGTGCCAGCAGGCTTAAGGACGAGCAGTACTTC
.,TRBJ2-1,.,TRBV9,CASRPGVRNEQFF,TGTGCCAGTCGACCGGGAGTTCGCAATGAGCAGTTCTTC
.,TRBJ2-5,.,TRBV28,CASRKEETQYF,TGTGCCAGCAGAAAAGAAGAGACCCAGTACTTC
.,TRBJ2-1,.,TRBV9,CASSVELADYNEQFF,TGTGCCAGCAGCGTAGAACTAGCAGACTACAATGAGCAGTTCTTC
.,TRBJ2-7,.,TRBV30,CAWRGKGLQRWEQYF,TGTGCCTGGAGGGGGAAGGGACTCCAGCGGTGGGAGCAGTACTTC
.,TRBJ2-2,.,TRBV7-9,CASSPRRESGELFF,TGTGCCAGCAGCCCGCGGAGGGAGTCCGGGGAGCTGTTTTTT
once,TRBJ1-1,.,TRBV5-1,CASSLDVLNTEAFF,TGCGCCAGCAGCTTGGATGTCCTGAACACTGAAGCTTTCTTT
.,TRBJ2-7,TRBD1,TRBV30,CAWRQGAPYEQYF,TGTGCCTGGAGACAGGGGGCACCCTACGAGCAGTACTTC
.,TRBJ2-7,.,TRBV7-8,CASSRQGTYEQYF,TGTGCCAGCAGCAGACAAGGAACCTACGAGCAGTACTTC
.,TRBJ1-3,.,TRBV10-1,CASSVGSGNTIYF,TGCGCCAGCAGTGTGGGGTCTGGAAACACCATATATTTT
.,TRBJ2-7,TRBD2,TRBV5-6,CASSSHLAAHLKYEQYF,TGTGCCAGCAGTTCCCATCTAGCGGCCCACCTTAAGTACGAGCAGTACTTC
.,TRBJ2-7,.,TRBV5-1,CASNDQPGSYEQYF,TGCGCCAGCAACGATCAGCCTGGCTCCTACGAGCAGTACTTC
.,TRBJ1-5,.,TRBV7-8,CASSNGASSSNQPQHF,TGTGCCAGCAGCAATGGGGCTTCGAGTAGCAATCAGCCCCAGCATTTT
.,TRBJ2-1,.,TRBV19,CASNIGGGYNEQFF,TGTGCCAGTAACATAGGCGGAGGCTACAATGAGCAGTTCTTC
.,TRBJ2-5,TRBD2,TRBV25-1,CASRSTSGRWETQYF,TGTGCCAGCAGGTCCACTAGCGGGAGGTGGGAGACCCAGTACTTC
.,TRBJ2-1,TRBD2,TRBV6-1,CASSVGLANNEQFF,TGTGCCAGCAGTGTGGGACTAGCAAACAATGAGCAGTTCTTC
.,TRBJ1-5,.,TRBV10-3,CASAGGSNQPQHF,TGTGCCTCGGCTGGAGGCAGCAATCAGCCCCAGCATTTT
few,TRBJ2-1,.,TRBV19,CASSPHGGEQFF,TGTGCCAGTAGTCCCCACGGTGGGGAGCAGTTCTTC
once,TRBJ1-2,.,TRBV5-1,CASSLEQNNYGYTF,TGCGCCAGCAGCTTGGAACAGAACAACTATGGCTACACCTTC
.,TRBJ2-1,TRBD2,TRBV7-3,CASSLGAGLFNEQFF,TGTGCCAGCAGCTTGGGAGCGGGACTTTTTAATGAGCAGTTCTTC
.,TRBJ2-7,TRBD1,TRBV7-8,CASSSLYRDRAHEQYF,TGTGCCAGCAGCTCACTATACCGGGACAGGGCCCACGAGCAGTACTTC
.,TRBJ1-5,.,TRBV6-5,CASSYGAGSNQPQHF,TGTGCCAGCAGTTACGGGGCAGGGAGTAATCAGCCCCAGCATTTT
.,TRBJ2-1,TRBD2,TRBV7-7,CASSPRASGTNEQFF,TGTGCTAGCAGCCCTAGGGCTAGCGGGACCAATGAGCAGTTCTTC
.,TRBJ2-5,.,TRBV7-2,CASSLHRQETQYF,TGTGCCAGCAGCCTTCACAGGCAAGAGACCCAGTACTTC
.,TRBJ2-7,.,TRBV6-5,CASSSWEYSYEQYF,TGTGCCAGCAGTTCGTGGGAGTATTCCTACGAGCAGTACTTC
.,TRBJ1-5,.,TRBV5-3,CARSFDIPNQPQHF,TGTGCCAGAAGCTTTGACATCCCCAATCAGCCCCAGCATTTT
few,TRBJ1-2,.,TRBV6-5,CASREGGHGYTF,TGTGCCAGCAGAGAGGGGGGGCATGGCTACACCTTC
.,TRBJ1-2,.,TRBV29-1,CSFLSGANYGYTF,TGCAGCTTTCTCTCAGGGGCAAACTATGGCTACACCTTC
.,TRBJ2-7,.,TRBV27,CASSPSMGGTDIF,TGTGCCAGCTCCCCCTCAATGGGAGGGACAGACATCTTC
few,TRBJ1-3,.,TRBV7-3,CASSLGDSGNTIYF,TGTGCCAGCAGCTTAGGTGATTCTGGAAACACCATATATTTT
.,TRBJ1-2,TRBD1,TRBV28,CASSKFRQGAGYGYTF,TGTGCCAGCAGTAAGTTCCGACAGGGGGCTGGTTATGGCTACACCTTC
once,TRBJ2-7,.,TRBV6-1,CASSERWAGHYEQYF,TGTGCCAGCAGTGAACGGTGGGCGGGCCATTACGAGCAGTACTTC
few,TRBJ1-4,.,TRBV19,CASSIGLEGDEKLFF,TGTGCCAGTAGTATAGGATTAGAAGGGGATGAAAAACTGTTTTTT
.,TRBJ1-1,TRBD1,TRBV11-1,CASSAYRGGRDAFF,TGTGCCAGCAGCGCCTACAGGGGCGGACGCGACGCTTTCTTT
.,TRBJ2-7,.,TRBV27,CASSELDRSRRGEQYF,TGTGCCAGCAGTGAGTTGGACAGGTCCAGGAGGGGCGAGCAGTACTTC
.,TRBJ2-1,.,TRBV7-3,CASGPGHNEQFF,TGTGCCAGCGGCCCCGGGCACAATGAGCAGTTCTTC
.,TRBJ2-1,.,TRBV7-2,CASRALAPAQFF,TGTGCCAGCAGGGCCTTAGCGCCCGCGCAGTTCTTC
.,TRBJ2-7,TRBD2,TRBV7-2,CASRAGTSGRYEQYF,TGTGCCAGCAGGGCCGGGACTAGCGGGAGATACGAGCAGTACTTC
.,TRBJ2-4,.,TRBV4-1,CASSQDPLGPLAKNIQYF,TGCGCCAGCAGCCAAGATCCCCTTGGGCCTCTAGCCAAAAACATTCAGTACTTC
.,TRBJ2-7,TRBD2,TRBV28,CASRDYHYEQYF,TGTGCCAGCCGGGACTATCATTACGAGCAGTACTTC
.,TRBJ2-3,.,TRBV5-4,CASSLGGRADTQYF,TGTGCCAGCAGCTTGGGTGGGCGGGCAGATACGCAGTATTTT
.,TRBJ2-7,.,TRBV10-3,CAASSGRGVEQYF,TGTGCCGCTTCTAGCGGAAGGGGGGTCGAGCAGTACTTC
.,TRBJ2-7,TRBD1,TRBV5-1,CASSLRTGPPHEQYF,TGCGCCAGCAGTTTACGGACAGGGCCACCCCACGAGCAGTACTTC